The T cell receptor (beta chain) described here comes from a study of T cells after yellow fever vaccination. The study, taken as a whole, reports: The study re-detected most primary-vaccination clones after the booster (96% CD4, roughly 91% CD8). Secondary responses were weaker yet peaked faster, day 5 versus 15. Within FACS-sorted repertoires, abundant clonotypes contaminating from the bulk population could be present.

Template switching by 5'RACE produced TCR cDNA, adding a universal primer site and UMIs. TCRdb ran MiXCR on the 5' RACE reads and lists one entry per CDR3 protein. The sample holds roughly 300,000 distinct CDR3 sequences, around 8.1% seen once. This clonotype has ten or more counts. Antigen: not known. V was pared by 8 bases and J by 0 bases, with 17 bases between. The CDR3 length is 17 residues. Germline values: CDR1 LNHDA, CDR2 SQIVND (reference sequence). This chain links TRBV19 with TRBJ1-6, with a possible D match to TRBD1 (6 bases). Sequenced here: PBMCs, sampled roughly 46 days after the first yellow fever vaccination. This sequence originates from a man aged 18 to 29 who received the YFV17D yellow fever vaccine. The CDR3 reads CASGVDSTRSYNSPLHF. The CDR3 DNA reads TGTGCCAGTGGAGTGGACAGCACACGCTCCTATAATTCACCCCTCCACTTT.